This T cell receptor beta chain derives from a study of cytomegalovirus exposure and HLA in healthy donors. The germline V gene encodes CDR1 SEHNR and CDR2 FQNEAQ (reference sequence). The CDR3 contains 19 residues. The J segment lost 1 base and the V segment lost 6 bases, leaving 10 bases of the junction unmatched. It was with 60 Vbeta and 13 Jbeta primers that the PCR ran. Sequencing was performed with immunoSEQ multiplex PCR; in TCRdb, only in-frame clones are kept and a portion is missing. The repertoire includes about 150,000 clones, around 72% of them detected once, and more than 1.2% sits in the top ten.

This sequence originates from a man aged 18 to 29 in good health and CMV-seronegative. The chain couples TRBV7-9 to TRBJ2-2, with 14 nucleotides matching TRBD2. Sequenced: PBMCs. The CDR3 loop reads CASSPGTSGSWKNTGELFF. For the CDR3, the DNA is TGTGCCAGCAGTCCCGGGACTAGCGGGAGTTGGAAGAACACCGGGGAGCTGTTTTTT.